These T cell receptor beta chains were read from a single sample in a study of cytomegalovirus exposure and HLA in healthy donors. Produced via immunoSEQ multiplex PCR; TCRdb's table is partial and in-frame only. The table has around 190,000 clones, 65% to 85% seen once. The sample taken for sequencing was PBMCs. The receptors were sampled from a woman aged 30 to 39 in good health and CMV-seronegative. The CDR3 runs from the conserved cysteine through the conserved F or W. The D gene is left open where the match is weak.

CASSQDRRTSRQF	TGCGCCAGCAGCCAAGATAGACGGACTAGCCGCCAGTTC	13	TRBV4-1	TRBJ2-7	TRBD2
CASHPTGASGYSGANVLTF	TGCGCCAGCCATCCTACGGGGGCTAGCGGTTACTCTGGGGCCAACGTCCTGACTTTC	19	TRBV4-1	TRBJ2-6	NA
CASSRLRGSAETQYF	TGTGCCAGCAGCCGCCTAAGGGGATCAGCAGAGACCCAGTACTTC	15	TRBV14	TRBJ2-5	NA
CASSFGGSQDYGYTF	TGTGCCAGCAGTTTTGGAGGCTCCCAGGACTATGGCTACACCTTC	15	TRBV28	TRBJ1-2	NA
CASSRQVDYGYTF	TGCGCCAGCAGCCGACAGGTTGATTATGGCTACACCTTC	13	TRBV5-1	TRBJ1-2	NA
CASSGQKRTALYGYPF	TGTGCCAGCTCAGGCCAGAAAAGGACAGCCCTCTATGGCTACCCCTTC	16	TRBV18	TRBJ1-2	NA
CASSPPGTGAVQYF	TGTGCCAGCTCACCACCCGGGACAGGGGCTGTGCAGTACTTC	14	TRBV18	TRBJ2-7	TRBD1
CASSFAGGGGTEAFF	TGTGCCAGCAGCTTTGCAGGGGGCGGAGGCACTGAAGCTTTCTTT	15	TRBV9	TRBJ1-1	TRBD1
CASCSGYNQPQHF	TGTGCCAGCTGCTCGGGGTACAATCAGCCCCAGCATTTT	13	TRBV2	TRBJ1-5	NA
CASSLKRDTEAFF	TGCGCCAGCAGCTTAAAACGGGACACTGAAGCTTTCTTT	13	TRBV5-1	TRBJ1-1	NA
CASSLRQGLQYNEQFF	TGTGCCAGCAGCTTACGGCAGGGCCTTCAATACAATGAGCAGTTCTTC	16	TRBV7-3	TRBJ2-1	NA
CASSPVLASSGNTIYF	TGTGCCAGCAGCCCCGTATTAGCGAGCTCTGGAAACACCATATATTTT	16	TRBV11-2	TRBJ1-3	NA
CASRWGQGGGGYTF	TGTGCCAGCAGATGGGGACAGGGAGGCGGTGGCTACACCTTC	14	TRBV6-5	TRBJ1-2	TRBD1
CASSGQGSDTQYF	TGCGCCAGCAGCGGGCAGGGGTCGGATACGCAGTATTTT	13	TRBV5-1	TRBJ2-3	NA
CASSLGQPRDEQFF	TGCGCCAGCAGCTTGGGCCAACCCAGGGATGAGCAGTTCTTC	14	TRBV5-1	TRBJ2-1	NA